This TCR beta chain came from a study of vaccination and CD4 T cells after COVID-19. Study-wide background: Each post-COVID sample was drawn after diagnosis, and the median interval was roughly 97 days (range 35 to 161).

The sample's treatment: roughly ten-day PBMC culture with coronavirus spike peptide pools or control peptides (ViraFEST assay). An Oncomine TCR Beta short-read assay was used to sequence the DNA from cultured CD4+ T cells. TCRdb fed the PCR reads into MiXCR, producing one record per CDR3 protein. This table has roughly 25,000 distinct CDR3 sequences, 67% appearing once. Trimming stripped 0 bases from V and 6 bases from J, with 14 bases between. The CDR3 is 15 residues long. Germline V gene lookup returns CDR1 LGHNA and CDR2 YNFKEQ. In regard to this clonotype: Its target is unknown.

The sequence was collected from a human donor who received a COVID-19 vaccine. The rearrangement uses TRBV4-2 and TRBJ1-2, with a possible D match to TRBD1 (5 bases). The sample was CD4+ T cells from blood, cultured in vitro, taken after SARS-CoV-2 vaccination. The chain's CDR3 is CASSQDLGRVDGYTF. The CDR3 nucleotides are TGTGCCAGCAGCCAAGATCTGGGCAGGGTGGATGGCTACACCTTC.